The clone carrying this T cell receptor (beta chain) was seen only a few times. These data come from a study of blood T cell repertoires in COVID-19. Study-level background: Collection of acute and convalescent COVID-19 samples took place in the United States, Italy and Spain.

Germline V CDR1 and CDR2: KGHDR, SFDVKD. CDR3 size: 20 residues. V lost 4 bases to trimming and J lost 0 bases; unmatched junction nucleotides: 17. Only in-frame clones appear in the TCRdb table, and some are missing; sequencing was by immunoSEQ multiplex PCR. Counted here are roughly 220,000 clones, around 86% occurring once; the ten biggest clones make up 3.5% to 4.5%. This sequence joins TRBV24-1 and TRBJ1-5, with 7 bases identical to TRBD1. This receptor was identified in a middle-aged woman with acute COVID-19. The material sequenced was PBMCs or T cells enriched from blood (not recorded which). The CDR3 DNA follows: TGTGCCACCAGTGACTATTCGCGACAGGGTTGGGGCTATAGCAATCAGCCCCAGCATTTT. This encodes CATSDYSRQGWGYSNQPQHF.